The rows below give T cell receptor beta chains drawn from one sample of a study of T cells in Graves' hyperthyroidism and ophthalmopathy. A single record per CDR3 protein comes from TCRdb applying MiXCR to the multiplex PCR reads. The repertoire holds about 280,000 distinct CDR3 sequences, with less than 30% as singletons. Sequencing was carried out using blood. These receptor sequences come from a man aged 40-55 years with Graves' hyperthyroidism that later progressed to Graves' ophthalmopathy. Each CDR3 is given with its conserved first and last residue. D genes are given only for firm matches. Clone size appears in some rows only: once, few, many, or a class for an expanded clone.

abundance: -
v_gene: TRBV12-3/TRBV12-4
d_gene: -
j_gene: TRBJ1-1
CDR3nt: TGTGCCAGCAGTCCCCCGAACTCTGAAGCTTTCTTT
CDR3aa: CASSPPNSEAFF

abundance: many
v_gene: TRBV20-1
d_gene: TRBD1
j_gene: TRBJ1-5
CDR3nt: TGCAGTGCTCAGCAGGGGGCGCGGAATCAGCCCCAGCATTTT
CDR3aa: CSAQQGARNQPQHF

abundance: many
v_gene: TRBV12-3/TRBV12-4
d_gene: -
j_gene: TRBJ2-7
CDR3nt: TGTGCCAGCAGTTTATCCTATCCTCCAAACGAGCAGTACTTC
CDR3aa: CASSLSYPPNEQYF

abundance: -
v_gene: TRBV7-2
d_gene: TRBD1
j_gene: TRBJ2-2
CDR3nt: TGTGCCAGCAGTCACAGGGGTTCGAACACCGGGGAGCTGTTTTTT
CDR3aa: CASSHRGSNTGELFF

abundance: -
v_gene: TRBV28
d_gene: TRBD1
j_gene: TRBJ2-7
CDR3nt: TGTGCCAGCAATATAGGGGGCGCTTCGTACGAGCAGTACTTC
CDR3aa: CASNIGGASYEQYF

abundance: many
v_gene: TRBV7-6
d_gene: TRBD2
j_gene: TRBJ2-7
CDR3nt: TGTGCCAGCAGCTCGAGGACTAGCGGAATCTACGAGCAGTACTTC
CDR3aa: CASSSRTSGIYEQYF

abundance: many
v_gene: TRBV12-3/TRBV12-4
d_gene: -
j_gene: TRBJ1-3
CDR3nt: TGTGCCAGCAGTCCCCGCGGGTCGGGAAACACCATATATTTT
CDR3aa: CASSPRGSGNTIYF

abundance: many
v_gene: TRBV29-1
d_gene: -
j_gene: TRBJ2-2
CDR3nt: TGCAGCGTTGGGGTCGCCGGGGAGCTGTTTTTT
CDR3aa: CSVGVAGELFF

abundance: many
v_gene: TRBV25-1
d_gene: TRBD1
j_gene: TRBJ2-7
CDR3nt: TGTGCCAGCAGTCCAACCGGGACAGGTCGGCGAGAGCAGTACTTC
CDR3aa: CASSPTGTGRREQYF

abundance: few
v_gene: TRBV7-3
d_gene: -
j_gene: TRBJ1-5
CDR3nt: TGTGCCAGCAGCTTAACGGGTGGGAGCAATCAGCCCCAGCATTTT
CDR3aa: CASSLTGGSNQPQHF

abundance: -
v_gene: TRBV7-2
d_gene: -
j_gene: TRBJ2-2
CDR3nt: TGTGCCAGCAGCTCCGACAACACCGGGGAGCTGTTTTTT
CDR3aa: CASSSDNTGELFF

abundance: -
v_gene: TRBV12-3/TRBV12-4
d_gene: -
j_gene: TRBJ2-3
CDR3nt: TGTGCCAGCTGGGGGGCCGGGGGGACGCAGTATTTT
CDR3aa: CASWGAGGTQYF

abundance: medium-sized
v_gene: TRBV25-1
d_gene: -
j_gene: TRBJ1-1
CDR3nt: TGTGCCAGCAGAACAGGGACGAACACTGAAGCTTTCTTT
CDR3aa: CASRTGTNTEAFF

abundance: many
v_gene: TRBV15
d_gene: -
j_gene: TRBJ1-5
CDR3nt: TGTGCCACCAGCAGAGTGGATCAGCCCCAGCATTTT
CDR3aa: CATSRVDQPQHF

abundance: many
v_gene: TRBV7-8
d_gene: -
j_gene: TRBJ2-5
CDR3nt: TGTGCCAGCAGCTTAACCGGCAGGGGCCCTCAAGAGACCCAGTACTTC
CDR3aa: CASSLTGRGPQETQYF

abundance: many
v_gene: TRBV2
d_gene: TRBD2
j_gene: TRBJ2-5
CDR3nt: TGTGCCAGCAGACGGGACTACTCAAACCAAGAGACCCAGTACTTC
CDR3aa: CASRRDYSNQETQYF

abundance: many
v_gene: TRBV24-1
d_gene: -
j_gene: TRBJ2-2
CDR3nt: TGTGCCACCAGTGAACCGAACACCGGGGAGCTGTTTTTT
CDR3aa: CATSEPNTGELFF

abundance: -
v_gene: TRBV19
d_gene: -
j_gene: TRBJ1-5
CDR3nt: TGTGCCAGTAGTATAGGATCAGGGGAGCCCGGCAATCAGCCCCAGCATTTT
CDR3aa: CASSIGSGEPGNQPQHF

abundance: many
v_gene: TRBV29-1
d_gene: -
j_gene: TRBJ2-5
CDR3nt: TGCAGCGTTGGGTTCCGTGGGACCCAGTACTTC
CDR3aa: CSVGFRGTQYF

abundance: many
v_gene: TRBV24-1
d_gene: -
j_gene: TRBJ1-3
CDR3nt: TGTGCCACCAGTGACCCCGGTGGGGCTGGAAACACCATATATTTT
CDR3aa: CATSDPGGAGNTIYF

abundance: once
v_gene: TRBV29-1
d_gene: -
j_gene: TRBJ1-3
CDR3nt: TGCAGCGTTGTTTTCCGGAACACCATATATTTT
CDR3aa: CSVVFRNTIYF

abundance: -
v_gene: TRBV28
d_gene: -
j_gene: TRBJ2-7
CDR3nt: TGTGCCAGCAGTTTATTGGGGGCGACATACGAGCAGTACTTC
CDR3aa: CASSLLGATYEQYF

abundance: many
v_gene: TRBV6-5
d_gene: -
j_gene: TRBJ1-2
CDR3nt: TGTGCCAGCAGTTACTCGATGGCAGGAGGTGGCTACACCTTC
CDR3aa: CASSYSMAGGGYTF

abundance: few
v_gene: TRBV10-3
d_gene: TRBD1
j_gene: TRBJ1-2
CDR3nt: TGTGCCATCAGTGAACCGACAGGGCCGGGCTATGGCTACACCTTC
CDR3aa: CAISEPTGPGYGYTF

abundance: many
v_gene: TRBV20-1
d_gene: TRBD1
j_gene: TRBJ2-7
CDR3nt: TGCAGTGCTACACAGGGGAATAGAGGCGAGCAGTACTTC
CDR3aa: CSATQGNRGEQYF

abundance: many
v_gene: TRBV11-2
d_gene: TRBD1
j_gene: TRBJ2-2
CDR3nt: TGTGCCAGCAGCGCACAAACAGGGGGCTTGAACACCGGGGAGCTGTTTTTT
CDR3aa: CASSAQTGGLNTGELFF

abundance: many
v_gene: TRBV7-9
d_gene: -
j_gene: TRBJ2-5
CDR3nt: TGTGCCAGCAGCGGCTACCAGGGGAGGAGAGAGACCCAGTACTTC
CDR3aa: CASSGYQGRRETQYF

abundance: many
v_gene: TRBV5-1
d_gene: TRBD1
j_gene: TRBJ1-2
CDR3nt: TGCGCCAGCAGGGCCGGGACAGCTAACTATGGCTACACCTTC
CDR3aa: CASRAGTANYGYTF

abundance: few
v_gene: TRBV15
d_gene: -
j_gene: TRBJ1-1
CDR3nt: TGTGCCACCAAGGGGGGGCTGGGGAACACTGAAGCTTTCTTT
CDR3aa: CATKGGLGNTEAFF

abundance: many
v_gene: TRBV6-1
d_gene: TRBD2
j_gene: TRBJ2-7
CDR3nt: TGTGCCAGCAGTGAGAGCGGGAGTCCCGAGCAGTACTTC
CDR3aa: CASSESGSPEQYF

abundance: -
v_gene: TRBV6-5
d_gene: -
j_gene: TRBJ1-1
CDR3nt: TGTGCCAGCAGTTACGGCGGAGGGAACACTGAAGCTTTCTTT
CDR3aa: CASSYGGGNTEAFF

abundance: many
v_gene: TRBV19
d_gene: TRBD2
j_gene: TRBJ2-3
CDR3nt: TGTGCCAGTAGTAGGAGAGCGGGGGGTAGCACAGATACGCAGTATTTT
CDR3aa: CASSRRAGGSTDTQYF

abundance: many
v_gene: TRBV11-2
d_gene: -
j_gene: TRBJ2-5
CDR3nt: TGTGCCAGCGCTCGGAGGGCCGAAGAGACCCAGTACTTC
CDR3aa: CASARRAEETQYF

abundance: many
v_gene: TRBV30
d_gene: -
j_gene: TRBJ1-3
CDR3nt: TGTGCCTGGAGTGTACTGGGATTTGGAAACACCATATATTTT
CDR3aa: CAWSVLGFGNTIYF

abundance: many
v_gene: TRBV6-2/TRBV6-3
d_gene: TRBD2
j_gene: TRBJ2-7
CDR3nt: TGTGCCAGCAGTTACCGCGGGGGGGCCTACGAGCAGTACTTC
CDR3aa: CASSYRGGAYEQYF

abundance: -
v_gene: TRBV6-5
d_gene: -
j_gene: TRBJ2-7
CDR3nt: TGTGCCAGCAGTTACTCGGCTAGCGCCCAATCGGGTGAGCAGTACTTC
CDR3aa: CASSYSASAQSGEQYF

abundance: many
v_gene: TRBV6-5
d_gene: -
j_gene: TRBJ2-5
CDR3nt: TGTGCCAGCAGTCGGCAGACGCCGGAGACCCAGCACTTC
CDR3aa: CASSRQTPETQHF

abundance: many
v_gene: TRBV13
d_gene: TRBD1
j_gene: TRBJ2-7
CDR3nt: TGTGCCAGCAGCTTAGACAGGGGGGTCTACGAGCAGTACTTC
CDR3aa: CASSLDRGVYEQYF

abundance: many
v_gene: TRBV4-1
d_gene: TRBD2
j_gene: TRBJ2-7
CDR3nt: TGCGCCAGCAGCTATTTAGCGGGGAACTCCTACGAGCAGTACTTC
CDR3aa: CASSYLAGNSYEQYF